This T cell receptor (beta chain) is from a study of PD-L1 blockade in urothelial cancer. Study information: In the patient group, about 85% of the roughly 30 were males with bladder-origin urothelial cancer. Prior exposure to chemotherapy in patients amounted to 0 to 3 regimens received. Blood analysis took place 3 weeks (second dose) and 6 weeks after treatment start.

The time point denotes: pretreatment peripheral blood. The germline CDR1 and CDR2 sequences are SGHRS and YFSETQ. The ends lost 4 bases at V and 3 bases at J; junction bases unmatched: 10. This CDR3 has 17 amino acids. Assay used: immunoSEQ multiplex PCR; TCRdb lists only in-frame clones, some missing. The table includes approximately 48,000 clones, approximately 90% detected once. Sequenced here: PBMCs, sampled around atezolizumab (anti-PD-L1) treatment. The TCR comes from a woman aged 60 to 75 with urothelial cancer. The chain recombines TRBV5-1 with TRBJ2-3, with 11 bases identical to TRBD2. DNA of the CDR3: TGCGCCAGCAGCCGACAGACTAGCGGGACGGTGACAGATACGCAGTATTTT. Its protein is CASSRQTSGTVTDTQYF. Using reference TRBV5-1 and TRBJ2-3 for the parts outside the CDR3, the full variable domain is KAGVTQTPRYLIKTRGQQVTLSCSPISGHRSVSWYQQTPGQGLQFLFEYFSETQRNKGNFPGRFSGRQFSNSRSEMNVSTLELGDSALYLCASSRQTSGTVTDTQYFGPGTRLTVL.